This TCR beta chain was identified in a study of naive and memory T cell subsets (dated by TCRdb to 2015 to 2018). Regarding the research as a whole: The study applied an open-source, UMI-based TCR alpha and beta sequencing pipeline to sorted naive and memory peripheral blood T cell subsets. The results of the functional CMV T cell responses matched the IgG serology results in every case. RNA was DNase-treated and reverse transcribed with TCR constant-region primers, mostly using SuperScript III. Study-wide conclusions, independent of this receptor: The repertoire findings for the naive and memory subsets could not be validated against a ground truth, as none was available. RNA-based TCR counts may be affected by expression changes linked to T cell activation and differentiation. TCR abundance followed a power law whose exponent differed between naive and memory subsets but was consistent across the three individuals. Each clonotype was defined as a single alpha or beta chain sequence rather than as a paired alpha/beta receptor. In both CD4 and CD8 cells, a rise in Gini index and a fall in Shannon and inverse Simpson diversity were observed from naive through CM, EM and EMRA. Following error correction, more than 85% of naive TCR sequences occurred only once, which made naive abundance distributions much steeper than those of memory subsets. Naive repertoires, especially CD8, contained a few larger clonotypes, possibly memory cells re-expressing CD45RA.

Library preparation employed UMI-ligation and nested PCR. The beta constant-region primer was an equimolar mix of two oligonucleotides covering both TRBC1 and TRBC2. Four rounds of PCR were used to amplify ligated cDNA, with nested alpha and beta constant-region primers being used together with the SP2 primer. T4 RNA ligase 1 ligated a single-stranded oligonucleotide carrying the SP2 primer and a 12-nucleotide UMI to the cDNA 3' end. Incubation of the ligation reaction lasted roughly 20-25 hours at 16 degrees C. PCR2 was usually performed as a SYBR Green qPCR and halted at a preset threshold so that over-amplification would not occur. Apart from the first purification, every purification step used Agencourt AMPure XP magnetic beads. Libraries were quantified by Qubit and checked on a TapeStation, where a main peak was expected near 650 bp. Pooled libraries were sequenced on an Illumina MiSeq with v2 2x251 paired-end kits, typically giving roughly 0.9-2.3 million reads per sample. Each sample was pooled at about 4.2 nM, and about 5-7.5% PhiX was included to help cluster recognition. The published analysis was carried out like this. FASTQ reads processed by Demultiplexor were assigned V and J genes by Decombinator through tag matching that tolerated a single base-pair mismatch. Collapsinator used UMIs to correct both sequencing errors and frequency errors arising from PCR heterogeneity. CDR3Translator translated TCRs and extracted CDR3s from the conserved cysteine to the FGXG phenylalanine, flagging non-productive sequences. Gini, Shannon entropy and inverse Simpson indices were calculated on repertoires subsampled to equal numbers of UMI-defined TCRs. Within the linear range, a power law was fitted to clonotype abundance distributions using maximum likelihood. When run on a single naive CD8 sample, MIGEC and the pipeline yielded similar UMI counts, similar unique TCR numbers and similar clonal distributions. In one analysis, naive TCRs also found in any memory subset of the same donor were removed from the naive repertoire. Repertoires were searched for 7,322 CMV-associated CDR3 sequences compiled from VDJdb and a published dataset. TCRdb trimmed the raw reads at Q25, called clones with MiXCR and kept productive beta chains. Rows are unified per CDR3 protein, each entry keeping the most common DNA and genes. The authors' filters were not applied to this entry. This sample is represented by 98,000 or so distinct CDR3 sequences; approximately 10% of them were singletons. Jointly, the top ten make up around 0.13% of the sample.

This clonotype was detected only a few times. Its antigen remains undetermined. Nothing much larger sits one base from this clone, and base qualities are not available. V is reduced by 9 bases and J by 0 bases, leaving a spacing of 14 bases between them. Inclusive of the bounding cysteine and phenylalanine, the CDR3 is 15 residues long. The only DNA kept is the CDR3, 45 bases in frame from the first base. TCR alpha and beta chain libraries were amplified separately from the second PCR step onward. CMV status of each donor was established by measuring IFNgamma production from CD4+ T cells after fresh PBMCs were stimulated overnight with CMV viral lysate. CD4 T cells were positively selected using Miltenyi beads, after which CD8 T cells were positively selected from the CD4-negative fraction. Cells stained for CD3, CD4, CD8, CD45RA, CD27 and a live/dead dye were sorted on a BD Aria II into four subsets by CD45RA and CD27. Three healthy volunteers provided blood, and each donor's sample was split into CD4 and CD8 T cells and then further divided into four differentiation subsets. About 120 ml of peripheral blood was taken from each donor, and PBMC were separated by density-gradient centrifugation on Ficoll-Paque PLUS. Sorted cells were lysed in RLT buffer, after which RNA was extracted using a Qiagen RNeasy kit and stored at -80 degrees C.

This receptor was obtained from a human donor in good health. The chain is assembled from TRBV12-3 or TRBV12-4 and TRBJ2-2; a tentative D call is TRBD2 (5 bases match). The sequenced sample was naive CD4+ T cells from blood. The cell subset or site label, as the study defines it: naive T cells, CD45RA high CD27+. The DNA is TGTGCCAGACCGGGATACTTTTCGAACACCGGGGAGCTGTTTTTT. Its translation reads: CARPGYFSNTGELFF.